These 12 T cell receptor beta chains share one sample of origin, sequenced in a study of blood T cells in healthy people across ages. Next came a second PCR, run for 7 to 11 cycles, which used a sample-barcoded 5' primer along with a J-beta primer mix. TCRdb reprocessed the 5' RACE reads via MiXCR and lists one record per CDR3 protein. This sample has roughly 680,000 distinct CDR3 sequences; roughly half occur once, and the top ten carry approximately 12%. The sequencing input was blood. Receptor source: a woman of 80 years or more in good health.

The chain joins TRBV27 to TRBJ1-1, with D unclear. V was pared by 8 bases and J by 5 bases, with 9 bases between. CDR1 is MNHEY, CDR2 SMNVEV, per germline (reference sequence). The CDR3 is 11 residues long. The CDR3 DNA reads TGTGCCAGCCGATCGGGTACTGAAGCTTTCTTT. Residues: CASRSGTEAFF.

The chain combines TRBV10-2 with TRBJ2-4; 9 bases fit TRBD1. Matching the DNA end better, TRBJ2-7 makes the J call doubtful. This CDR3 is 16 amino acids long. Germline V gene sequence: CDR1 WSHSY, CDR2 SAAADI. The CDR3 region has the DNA TGCGCCAGCAGTGAGTCGGCCGGGACAGGGACCTACGAGCAGTACTTC. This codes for CASSESAGTGTYEQYF.

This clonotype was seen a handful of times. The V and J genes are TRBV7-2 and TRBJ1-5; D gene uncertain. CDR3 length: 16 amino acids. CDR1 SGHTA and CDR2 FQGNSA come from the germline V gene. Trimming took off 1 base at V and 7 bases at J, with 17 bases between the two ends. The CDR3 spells CASSLVGSSREQPQHF. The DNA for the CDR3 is TGTGCCAGCAGCTTAGTCGGGTCTAGCAGAGAACAGCCCCAGCATTTT.

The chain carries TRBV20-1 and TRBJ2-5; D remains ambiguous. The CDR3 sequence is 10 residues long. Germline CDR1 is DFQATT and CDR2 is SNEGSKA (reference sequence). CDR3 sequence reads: CRPWVETQYF. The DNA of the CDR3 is TGCAGGCCCTGGGTTGAGACCCAGTACTTC.

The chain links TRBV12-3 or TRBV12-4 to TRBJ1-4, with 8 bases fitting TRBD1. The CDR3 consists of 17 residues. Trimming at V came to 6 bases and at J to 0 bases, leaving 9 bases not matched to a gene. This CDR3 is CASSPGTGSSTNEKLFF. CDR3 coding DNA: TGTGCCAGCAGCCCCGGGACAGGTAGTTCAACTAATGAAAAACTGTTTTTT.

The CDR3 region has the DNA TGTGCCAGTAGCGGGGGGGCCTTTACGCAGTATTTT. Its translation is CASSGGAFTQYF. The rearrangement links TRBV6-6 to TRBJ2-3; 11 nucleotides match TRBD2. The germline V gene has CDR1 MNHNY and CDR2 SVGAGI (reference sequence). This CDR3 is 12 amino acids long. J gave up 8 bases and V 9 bases, and 4 bases lay outside the gene matches.

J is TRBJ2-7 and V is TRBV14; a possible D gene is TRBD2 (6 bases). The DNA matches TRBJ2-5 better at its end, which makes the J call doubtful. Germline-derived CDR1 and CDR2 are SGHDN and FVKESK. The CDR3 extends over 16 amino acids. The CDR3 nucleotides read TGTGCCAGCAGCACCCCAGCGGAGGGCCCATTGGGGACCCAGTACTTC. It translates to CASSTPAEGPLGTQYF.

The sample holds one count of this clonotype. This CDR3 is CSARDGTGGLEKLFF. For the CDR3, the DNA is TGCAGTGCTAGAGACGGGACAGGGGGCCTTGAAAAACTGTTTTTT. This chain links TRBV20-1 with TRBJ1-4; TRBD1 matches 12 bases. CDR1 and CDR2 from the germline V gene are DFQATT and SNEGSKA (reference sequence). There are 15 residues in the CDR3. Trimming at V came to 0 bases and at J to 7 bases, leaving 3 bases not matched to a gene.

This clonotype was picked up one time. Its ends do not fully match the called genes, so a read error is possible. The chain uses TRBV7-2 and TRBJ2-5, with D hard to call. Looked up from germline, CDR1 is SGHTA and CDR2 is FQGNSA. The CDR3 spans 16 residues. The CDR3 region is CVSSLVGYIQQETQYF. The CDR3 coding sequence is TGTGTCAGCAGCTTAGTAGGTTATATCCAGCAAGAGACCCAGTACTTC. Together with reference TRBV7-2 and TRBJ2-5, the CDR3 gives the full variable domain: GAGVSQSPSNKVTEKGKDVELRCDPISGHTALYWYRQSLGQGLEFLIYFQGNSAPDKSGLPSDRFSAERTGGSVSTLTIQRTQQEDSAVYLCVSSLVGYIQQETQYFGPGTRLLVL.

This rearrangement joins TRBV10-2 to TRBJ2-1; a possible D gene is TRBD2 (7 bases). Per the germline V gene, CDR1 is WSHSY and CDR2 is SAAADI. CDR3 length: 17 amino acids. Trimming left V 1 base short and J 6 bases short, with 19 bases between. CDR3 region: CASSEWLVGGARNEQFF. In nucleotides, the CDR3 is TGCGCCAGCAGTGAGTGGTTAGTAGGGGGGGCCCGCAATGAGCAGTTCTTC.

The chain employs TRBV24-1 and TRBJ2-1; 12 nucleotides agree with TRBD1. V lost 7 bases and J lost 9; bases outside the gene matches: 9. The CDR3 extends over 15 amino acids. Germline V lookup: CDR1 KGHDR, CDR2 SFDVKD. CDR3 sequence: CATSHTGTGGFEQFF. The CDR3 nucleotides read TGTGCCACCAGCCATACCGGGACAGGGGGCTTTGAGCAGTTCTTC.

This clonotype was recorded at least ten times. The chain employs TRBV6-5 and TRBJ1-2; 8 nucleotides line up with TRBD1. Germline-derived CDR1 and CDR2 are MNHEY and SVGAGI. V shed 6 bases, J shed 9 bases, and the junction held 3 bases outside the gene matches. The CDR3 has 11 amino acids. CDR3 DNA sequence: TGTGCCAGCAGACGGACAGGGAGCTACACCTTC. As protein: CASRRTGSYTF.